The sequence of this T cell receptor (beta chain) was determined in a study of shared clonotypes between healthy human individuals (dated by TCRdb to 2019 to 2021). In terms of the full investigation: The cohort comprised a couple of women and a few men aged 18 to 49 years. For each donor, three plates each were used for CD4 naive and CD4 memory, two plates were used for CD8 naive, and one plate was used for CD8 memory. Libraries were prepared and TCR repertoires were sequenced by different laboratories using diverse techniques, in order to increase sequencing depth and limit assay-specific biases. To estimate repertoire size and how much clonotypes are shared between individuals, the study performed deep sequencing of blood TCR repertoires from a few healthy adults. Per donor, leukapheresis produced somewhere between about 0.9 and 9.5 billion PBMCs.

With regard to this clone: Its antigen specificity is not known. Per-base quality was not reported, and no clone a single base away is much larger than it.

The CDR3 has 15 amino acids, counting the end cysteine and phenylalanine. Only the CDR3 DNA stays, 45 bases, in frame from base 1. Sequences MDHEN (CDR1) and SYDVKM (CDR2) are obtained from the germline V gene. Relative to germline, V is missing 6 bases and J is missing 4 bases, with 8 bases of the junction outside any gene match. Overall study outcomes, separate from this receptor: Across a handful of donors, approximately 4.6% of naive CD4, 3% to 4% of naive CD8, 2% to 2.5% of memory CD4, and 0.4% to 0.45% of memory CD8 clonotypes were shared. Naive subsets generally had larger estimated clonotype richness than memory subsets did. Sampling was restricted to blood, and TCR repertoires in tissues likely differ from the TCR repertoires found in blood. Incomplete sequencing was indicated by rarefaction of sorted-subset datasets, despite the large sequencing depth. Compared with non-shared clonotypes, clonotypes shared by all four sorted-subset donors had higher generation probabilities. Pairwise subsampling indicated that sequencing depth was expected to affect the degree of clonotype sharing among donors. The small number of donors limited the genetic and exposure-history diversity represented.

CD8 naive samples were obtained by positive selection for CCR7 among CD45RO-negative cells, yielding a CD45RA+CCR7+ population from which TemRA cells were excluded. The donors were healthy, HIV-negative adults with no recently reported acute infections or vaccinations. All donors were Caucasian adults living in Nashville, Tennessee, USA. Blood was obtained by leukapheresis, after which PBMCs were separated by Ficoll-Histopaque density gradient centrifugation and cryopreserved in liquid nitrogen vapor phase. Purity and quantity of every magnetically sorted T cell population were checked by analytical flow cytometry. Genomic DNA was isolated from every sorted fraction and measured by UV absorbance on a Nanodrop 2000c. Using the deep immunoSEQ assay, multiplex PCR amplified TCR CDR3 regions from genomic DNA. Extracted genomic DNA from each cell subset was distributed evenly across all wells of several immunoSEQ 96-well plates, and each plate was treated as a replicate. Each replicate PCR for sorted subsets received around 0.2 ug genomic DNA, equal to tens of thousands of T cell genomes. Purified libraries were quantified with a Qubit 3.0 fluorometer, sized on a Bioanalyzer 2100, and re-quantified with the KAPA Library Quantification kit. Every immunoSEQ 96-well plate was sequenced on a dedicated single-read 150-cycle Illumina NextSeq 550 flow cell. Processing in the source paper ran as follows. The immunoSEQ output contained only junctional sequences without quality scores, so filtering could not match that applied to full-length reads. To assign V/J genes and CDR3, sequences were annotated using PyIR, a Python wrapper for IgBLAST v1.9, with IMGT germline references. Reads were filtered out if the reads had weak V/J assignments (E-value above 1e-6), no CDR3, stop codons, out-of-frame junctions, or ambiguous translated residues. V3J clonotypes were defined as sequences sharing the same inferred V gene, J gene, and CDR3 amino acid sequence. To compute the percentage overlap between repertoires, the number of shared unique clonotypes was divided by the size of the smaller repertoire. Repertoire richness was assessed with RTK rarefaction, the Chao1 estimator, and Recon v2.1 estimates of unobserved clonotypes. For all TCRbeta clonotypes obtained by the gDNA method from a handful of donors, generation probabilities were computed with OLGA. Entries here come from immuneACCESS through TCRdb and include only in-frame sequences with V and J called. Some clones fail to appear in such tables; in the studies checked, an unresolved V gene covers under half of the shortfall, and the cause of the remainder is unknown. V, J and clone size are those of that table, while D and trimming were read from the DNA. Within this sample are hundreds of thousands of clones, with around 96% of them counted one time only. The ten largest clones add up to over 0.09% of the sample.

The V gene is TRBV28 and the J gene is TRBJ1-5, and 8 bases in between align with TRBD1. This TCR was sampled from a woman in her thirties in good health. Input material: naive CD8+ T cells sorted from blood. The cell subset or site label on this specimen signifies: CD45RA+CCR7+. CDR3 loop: CASRNTGGLNQPQHF. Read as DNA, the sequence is TGTGCCAGCAGAAATACAGGGGGGTTAAATCAGCCCCAGCATTTT.